The T cell receptor (beta chain) described here comes from a study of control samples from healthy donors and cancer patients. The CDR3 is 13 amino acids. The V gene lost 7 bases and the J gene lost 4 bases, with 10 bases spanning the gap. Generated by immunoSEQ multiplex PCR, the TCRdb table keeps only in-frame clones and is missing some. The top ten clones hold over 2% of a sample with roughly 130,000 clones, more than 80% of them seen once. The TCR sequence derives from a man in his late teens or twenties in good health. The genes are TRBV12-3 or TRBV12-4 and TRBJ2-2, with a weak D call TRBD1 (6 bases). Input material: blood. CDR3 sequence (DNA): TGTGCCAGCACAGGGGCTCCCACCGGGGAGCTGTTTTTT. Translation gives CASTGAPTGELFF.